Following are 20 T cell receptor beta chains from one sample sequenced in a study of T cell changes during pregnancy in multiple sclerosis. Here immunoSEQ multiplex PCR was the method, and the copy in TCRdb shows in-frame clones only, minus some. The sample yields 100,000 to 110,000 clones, 92% seen once. The sequenced sample was peripheral blood, obtained after pregnancy. All receptors come from a female donor with multiple sclerosis, enrolled in a pregnancy study.

The chain has TRBV27 and TRBJ2-7, with TRBD1 matching 7 bases. CDR3 length: 15 amino acids. J lost 5 bases, V lost 5 bases, and 12 bases had no gene match. The germline gives CDR1 MNHEY, CDR2 SMNVEV (reference sequence). The CDR3 nucleotides are TGTGCCAGCAGTCGTCTCGCAGGGGGAAGCCACGAGCAGTACTTC. It translates to CASSRLAGGSHEQYF.

This chain joins TRBV6-1 and TRBJ2-2; D perhaps matches TRBD2 (6 bases). In germline, CDR1 is MNHNS, CDR2 SASEGT. CDR3 length equals 14 residues. V lost 10 bases to trimming and J lost 1 base, with 13 bases between them. DNA of the CDR3: TGTGCCACGCAGCGGGTCGGGAACACCGGGGAGCTGTTTTTT. Translation gives CATQRVGNTGELFF.

J is TRBJ2-7 and V is TRBV6-6, with a tentative D call TRBD1 (7 bases). CDR1 MNHNY and CDR2 SVGAGI come from the germline V gene (reference sequence). This CDR3 is 13 amino acids long. With 6 bases removed from V and 2 bases from J, the gap between germline ends came to 11 bases. The CDR3 protein is CASSLRGAYEQYF. The CDR3 bases are TGTGCCAGCAGCCTCAGGGGGGCCTACGAGCAGTACTTC.

The rearrangement joins TRBV27 to TRBJ1-1, with 9 bases matching TRBD1. Germline V gene sequence: CDR1 MNHEY, CDR2 SMNVEV (reference sequence). This CDR3 is 18 amino acids long. Trimming at V came to 6 bases and at J to 3 bases, leaving 17 bases not matched to a gene. The CDR3 protein is CASSRSFGQGSGYTEAFF. DNA of the CDR3: TGTGCCAGCAGCCGGTCTTTTGGACAGGGGTCGGGTTACACTGAAGCTTTCTTT.

The rearrangement joins TRBV10-2 to TRBJ2-2; 11 bases line up with TRBD2. V trimming: 6 bases; J trimming: 0 bases; junction bases outside the gene matches: 6. The CDR3 totals 17 residues. CDR1 is WSHSY and CDR2 is SAAADI in the germline V gene. CDR3: CASRAGSGRANTGELFF. The CDR3, as DNA: TGCGCCAGCAGGGCGGGTAGCGGGAGGGCGAACACCGGGGAGCTGTTTTTT.

The gene calls are TRBV19 and TRBJ2-1, with D unclear. The CDR3 contains 16 residues. The V end lost 1 base, the J end lost 0 bases, and 10 bases lay between the germline ends. Germline V gene data show CDR1 as LNHDA and CDR2 as SQIVND (reference sequence). The CDR3 DNA follows: TGTGCCAGTAGTATAGTTTTCCGGAGCTCCTACAATGAGCAGTTCTTC. Protein sequence: CASSIVFRSSYNEQFF.

This chain links TRBV27 with TRBJ1-4; perhaps TRBD1 as D (5 bases). Germline CDR1 reads MNHEY; CDR2 reads SMNVEV (reference sequence). The CDR3 has 14 amino acids. Trimming cost V 5 bases and J 6 bases, with 13 bases left between them. The CDR3 reads CASSPRDWDEKLFF. The CDR3 DNA sequence: TGTGCCAGCAGTCCCCGGGACTGGGATGAAAAACTGTTTTTT.

This chain uses TRBV18 with TRBJ1-1; TRBD1 aligns across 9 bases. This CDR3 comprises 15 residues. Germline V gene data show CDR1 as KGHSH and CDR2 as LQKENI. Unmatched junction bases numbered 6, after V lost 3 bases and J lost 4 bases. This CDR3 is CASSPGQGQGTEAFF. CDR3 in DNA: TGTGCCAGCTCACCCGGACAGGGGCAGGGCACTGAAGCTTTCTTT. Supplemented by reference TRBV18 and TRBJ1-1, the full variable domain reads NAGVMQNPRHLVRRRGQEARLRCSPMKGHSHVYWYRQLPEEGLKFMVYLQKENIIDESGMPKERFSAEFPKEGPSILRIQQVVRGDSAAYFCASSPGQGQGTEAFFGQGTRLTVV.

V is TRBV5-1 and J is TRBJ2-1; maybe TRBD2 (5 bases). The CDR3 runs to 14 residues. Germline V gene data show CDR1 as SGHRS and CDR2 as YFSETQ. The V and J ends lost 4 bases and 8 bases respectively, with 16 bases between them. The CDR3 DNA sequence: TGCGCCAGCAGCATCCGCCCACTAGACGATGAGCAGTTCTTC. Translation: CASSIRPLDDEQFF.

This chain joins TRBV18 and TRBJ2-5, with TRBD1 as a possible D gene (5 bases). This CDR3 spans 14 amino acids. The germline V and J ends were trimmed by 6 bases and 5 bases, with 16 bases remaining between them. CDR1 and CDR2 (germline): KGHSH, LQKENI. This CDR3 reads CASSWTPSSETQYF. The CDR3 nucleotides are TGTGCCAGCTCGTGGACACCCAGTAGTGAGACCCAGTACTTC.

This sequence joins TRBV5-4 and TRBJ2-2, with 8 positions matching TRBD2. CDR3 size: 15 residues. Germline assignment: CDR1 SGHNT and CDR2 YYREEE (reference sequence). Trimming removed 0 bases from V and 4 bases from J; junction bases left unmatched: 2. The CDR3 sequence: CASSLGREGTGELFF. In DNA form, the CDR3 reads TGTGCCAGCAGCTTGGGTCGGGAGGGCACCGGGGAGCTGTTTTTT.

This chain joins TRBV4-1 and TRBJ2-7; possibly TRBD2 for D (5 bases). CDR1 is MGHRA, CDR2 YSYEKL, per germline. The CDR3 has 17 residues. Deletions cut 0 bases from V and 4 bases from J, with 19 bases between. The CDR3, as DNA: TGCGCCAGCAGCCAAGAGGACTTTCTTGGGCATACGTACGAGCAGTACTTC. This codes for CASSQEDFLGHTYEQYF.

This clone was seen a single time. The chain combines TRBV21-1 with TRBJ2-5; the D call in the table, TRBD1, was not verified against the DNA. TRBV21-1 is a pseudogene segment. The CDR3 spans 16 residues. CDR3 coding DNA: TGTGCCAGCAGCAAAAATGGCAGGGGGGAAGGAGAGACCCAGTACTTC. It yields the protein CASSKNGRGEGETQYF.

The J gene is TRBJ1-2, the V gene TRBV7-9, with a tentative D call TRBD1 (6 bases). Germline V gene sequence: CDR1 SEHNR, CDR2 FQNEAQ (reference sequence). The CDR3 runs 16 residues. V lost 2 bases and J 4 bases, leaving 17 bases between the germline ends. As DNA, the CDR3 is TGTGCCAGCAGCTTAACCGGAGGACAGAACTTCTATGGCTACACCTTC. Translation gives CASSLTGGQNFYGYTF.

The chain links TRBV7-3 to TRBJ2-1, with TRBD2 matching over 9 bases. Germline loops: CDR1 SGHTA, CDR2 FQGTGA. This CDR3 comprises 14 residues. With V trimmed by 8 bases and J by 9 bases, 11 bases remained unmatched. The CDR3 loop reads CASGISGRAGEQFF. The CDR3 DNA reads as TGTGCCAGCGGAATTAGCGGGAGAGCGGGTGAGCAGTTCTTC. Full variable domain (rest looked up from reference TRBV7-3 and TRBJ2-1): GAGVSQTPSNKVTEKGKYVELRCDPISGHTALYWYRQSLGQGPEFLIYFQGTGAADDSGLPNDRFFAVRPEGSVSTLKIQRTERGDSAVYLCASGISGRAGEQFFGPGTRLTVL.

The chain uses TRBV2 and TRBJ1-2; TRBD1 matches at 7 bases. V lost 4 bases to trimming and J lost 0 bases; unmatched junction nucleotides: 5. Germline V lookup: CDR1 SNHLY, CDR2 FYNNEI. This CDR3 comprises 15 residues. The CDR3 region is CASSGGTAANYGYTF. The DNA for the CDR3 is TGTGCCAGCAGTGGAGGGACAGCCGCTAACTATGGCTACACCTTC.

This rearrangement joins TRBV30 to TRBJ1-6; a possible D gene is TRBD1 (6 bases). Trimming cost V 1 base and J 2 bases, with 12 bases left between them. CDR1 is GTSNPN and CDR2 is SVGIG in the germline V gene (reference sequence). There are 16 residues in the CDR3. CDR3 loop: CAWSAARTAYNSPLHF. Here the CDR3 DNA reads TGTGCCTGGAGTGCCGCCCGGACAGCCTATAATTCACCCCTCCACTTT.

V is TRBV2 and J is TRBJ2-5, with a weak D call TRBD2 (6 bases). Trimming left V 6 bases short and J 2 bases short, with 16 bases between. In germline, CDR1 is SNHLY, CDR2 FYNNEI. The CDR3 has 15 amino acids. DNA for the CDR3: TGTGCCAGCAGCCTCCTCCTAGCGTTACAAGAGACCCAGTACTTC. It is translated as CASSLLLALQETQYF.

This chain links TRBV9 with TRBJ2-1; 12 bases line up with TRBD2. Per germline, CDR1 SGDLS and CDR2 YYNGEE. The CDR3 runs 19 residues. The V and J ends lost 0 bases and 1 base, in that order; junction bases with no gene match: 8. The CDR3 sequence is CASSVAPGTSGLSYNEQFF. DNA for the CDR3: TGTGCCAGCAGCGTAGCTCCTGGGACTAGCGGGCTTTCCTACAATGAGCAGTTCTTC.

This rearrangement joins TRBV6-5 to TRBJ1-4; tentative D call: TRBD1 (6 bases). Deletions cut 6 bases from V and 7 bases from J, with 18 bases between. The CDR3 is made up of 15 amino acids. Germline CDR1 is MNHEY and CDR2 is SVGAGI. This CDR3 reads CASRAARGPLEKLFF. The CDR3 nucleotides are TGTGCCAGCAGAGCAGCCAGGGGACCCCTTGAAAAACTGTTTTTT.